This T cell receptor beta chain was sequenced during a study of identical twins. Each CDR3 protein is one row after TCRdb ran MiXCR on the 5' RACE reads. The sample includes over 200,000 distinct CDR3 sequences, about a tenth seen only once; the top ten take around 5.1%. V lost 5 bases and J lost 7, with 17 bases in between. The CDR3 runs to 14 residues. CDR1 and CDR2 from the germline V gene are SGHTA and FQGNSA. The sample comprised memory (CD45RO+) T cells sorted from blood. V usage is TRBV7-2 and J usage is TRBJ2-5; no firm D call. The source of this sequence is a woman younger than 30 in good health. CDR3 loop: CASSPPTQVATQYF. CDR3 nucleotides: TGTGCCAGCAGCCCCCCGACCCAGGTGGCGACCCAGTACTTC.